A single sample gave rise to the 8 T cell receptor beta chains below, sequenced in a study of tumor and adjacent non-tumor tissue in lung cancer. No cell sorting was done before RNA was extracted from the tissue. Distant lung tissue was collected more than 3 cm away from the tumor edge. The library came from three nested PCR rounds adapted from ARM-PCR protocols. TCRdb reanalysed the multiplex PCR reads using MiXCR and keeps one entry per CDR3 protein. This table holds 80,000 to 100,000 distinct CDR3 sequences, roughly 80% found once. The sequencing input was distant non-tumor lung tissue. These receptors were taken from a man in his 60s with small cell lung cancer.

Comment on this clonotype: One end of the junction does not line up with germline, which may come from a read error. The chain recombines TRBV6-1 with TRBJ1-6; D gene unclear. The CDR3 spans 13 residues. CDR1 is MNHNS, CDR2 SASEGT, per germline. The CDR3 sequence is CASRGHDNSHLHF. The CDR3 DNA reads TGTGCAAGCAGAGGGCACGATAATTCACACCTCCACTTT.

There are a few counts of this clonotype. This clone may be a read error of a much larger clone one base away. The chain employs TRBV5-6 and TRBJ2-3; possible D gene TRBD2, 7 bases. Per the germline V gene, CDR1 is SGHDT and CDR2 is YYEEEE. The CDR3 is 14 residues long. The CDR3 here is CASSWGGRTNTQYF. The CDR3 nucleotides read TGTGCCAGCAGCTGGGGGGGGCGCACAAATACGCAGTATTTT.

With respect to this clonotype: Its ends do not fully match the called genes, so a read error is possible. In DNA, the CDR3 is TGTGCCAGCAGCCTCCGGGACGGGTACCTCTATGGCTACACCTTT. Amino acids: CASSLRDGYLYGYTF. V usage is TRBV13 and J usage is TRBJ1-2, with D possibly being TRBD1 (5 bases). The CDR3 is 15 amino acids. Germline CDR1 reads PRHDT; CDR2 reads FYEKMQ (reference sequence).

About this clonotype: Its ends do not fully match the called genes, so a read error is possible. The chain carries TRBV11-2 and TRBJ2-1, with no clear D. The germline gives CDR1 SGHAT, CDR2 FQNNGV. This CDR3 comprises 15 residues. The DNA of the CDR3 is TGTGCCAGTAGCCTAGGAACAAAGGCCTACAATGAGCAGTTGTTC. Translated, it gives CASSLGTKAYNEQLF.

The chain recombines TRBV12-3 or TRBV12-4 with TRBJ2-3, with D perhaps TRBD2 (5 bases). This CDR3 has 14 residues. The V end lost 7 bases, the J end lost 3 bases, and 14 bases lay between the germline ends. This CDR3 is CASIGTRTTDTQYF. The DNA for the CDR3 is TGTGCCAGCATTGGCACTAGGACGACAGATACGCAGTATTTT.

The chain is built from TRBV20-1 and TRBJ2-7; 8 nucleotides match TRBD2. There are 16 residues in the CDR3. V lost 3 bases and J lost 0; bases outside the gene matches: 10. CDR1 is DFQATT and CDR2 is SNEGSKA in the germline V gene (reference sequence). For the CDR3, the DNA is TGCAGTGCTAGTGTTTTCAGGCGGGAGGCCTCCTACGAGCAGTACTTC. Its protein is CSASVFRREASYEQYF.

At least ten counts were recorded for this clonotype. The chain combines TRBV20-1 with TRBJ1-6; D unresolved. Germline V lookup: CDR1 DFQATT, CDR2 SNEGSKA (reference sequence). V lost 6 bases to trimming and J lost 8 bases, with 17 bases between them. The length of the CDR3 is 14 residues. CDR3 sequence: CSASRWQKDSPLHF. CDR3 DNA sequence: TGCAGTGCCTCCCGGTGGCAGAAGGATTCACCCCTCCACTTT.

About this clonotype itself: One base away lies a much larger clone, so this may be a sequencing read error. The rearrangement links TRBV24-1 to TRBJ2-5, with TRBD2 identical over 13 bases. Germline V gene sequence: CDR1 KGHDR, CDR2 SFDVKD. Losses at the gene ends were 9 bases for V and 4 bases for J; bases not matched to a gene: 7. The CDR3 sequence is 15 residues long. CDR3 in amino acids: CATCKGLAGAETQYF. The CDR3 nucleotides are TGTGCCACCTGTAAAGGACTAGCGGGAGCAGAGACCCAGTACTTC.